This record concerns one TCR beta chain sequence. Germline loops: CDR1 SNHLY, CDR2 FYNNEI. The CDR3 length is 13 residues. V was clipped by 5 bases and J by 7 bases, with 15 bases between them. This sample was taken from a study of identical twins. TCRdb used MiXCR to reprocess the 5' RACE reads, holding one entry per CDR3 protein. This table holds roughly 540,000 distinct CDR3 sequences, less than 25% found once. These data are also associated with another study on T cells expressing NK-cell markers. That source reports: Restricting sorting to alpha-beta TCR T cells was achieved in several experiments by an anti-gamma-delta TCR antibody. In several donors, dominant clonotypes made up roughly 28.3-65% of CD3+CD56-NKG2C+ cells.

The rearrangement joins TRBV2 to TRBJ2-7, with D uncertain. The source is a woman in her late teens or twenties in good health. Sequenced sample: CD4+ T cells sorted from blood. In DNA, the CDR3 is TGTGCCAGCAGTCCAGACGCCAACTATGAGCAGTACTTC. Its protein is CASSPDANYEQYF.